The 9 T cell receptor beta chains given below trace back to one sample, sequenced in a study of T cell responses to AZD1222 COVID-19 vaccine. Sequencing used immunoSEQ multiplex PCR; TCRdb keeps in-frame clones, though not all of them. The table includes 55,000 to 70,000 clones, roughly nine tenths detected once. Sequencing used peripheral blood, obtained 28 days after the second AZD1222 dose. Source of these receptors: an adult who received the AZD1222 COVID-19 vaccine.

The chain has TRBV19 and TRBJ2-3; tentative D call: TRBD2 (6 bases). This CDR3 comprises 14 residues. Trimming removed 3 bases at V and 2 bases at J, with 9 bases between. Germline-derived CDR1 and CDR2 are LNHDA and SQIVND (reference sequence). The CDR3 DNA sequence: TGTGCCAGTAGTATGGGGACTGTCACAGATACGCAGTATTTT. It yields the protein CASSMGTVTDTQYF. Together with reference TRBV19 and TRBJ2-3, the CDR3 gives the full variable domain: DGGITQSPKYLFRKEGQNVTLSCEQNLNHDAMYWYRQDPGQGLRLIYYSQIVNDFQKGDIAEGYSVSREKKESFPLTVTSAQKNPTAFYLCASSMGTVTDTQYFGPGTRLTVL.

This clone has only one observation. The CDR3 DNA reads TGTGCCAGCAGCCAAGTAGGAAGGGGCAGGGGGACACGGGCCTACGAGCAGTACTTC. Its protein is CASSQVGRGRGTRAYEQYF. The chain employs TRBV14 and TRBJ2-7; 7 positions match TRBD1. Germline CDR1 reads SGHDN; CDR2 reads FVKESK. Unmatched junction bases numbered 17, after V lost 1 base and J lost 2 bases. The CDR3 totals 19 residues. The full variable domain, rest sourced from reference TRBV14 and TRBJ2-7, is EAGVTQFPSHSVIEKGQTVTLRCDPISGHDNLYWYRRVMGKEIKFLLHFVKESKQDESGMPNNRFLAERTGGTYSTLKVQPAELEDSGVYFCASSQVGRGRGTRAYEQYFGPGTRLTVT.

The chain employs TRBV28 and TRBJ2-7; D perhaps matches TRBD1 (6 bases). The V and J ends lost 6 bases and 0 bases respectively, with 15 bases between them. The CDR3 loop spans 15 amino acids. CDR1 MDHEN and CDR2 SYDVKM come from the germline V gene. The CDR3 here is CASSIRIGGSYEQYF. The DNA of the CDR3 is TGTGCCAGCAGCATACGAATAGGGGGCTCCTACGAGCAGTACTTC. Using reference TRBV28 and TRBJ2-7 for the parts outside the CDR3, the full variable domain is DVKVTQSSRYLVKRTGEKVFLECVQDMDHENMFWYRQDPGLGLRLIYFSYDVKMKEKGDIPEGYSVSREKKERFSLILESASTNQTSMYLCASSIRIGGSYEQYFGPGTRLTVT.

This chain links TRBV6-5 with TRBJ2-3; 7 nucleotides line up with TRBD1. Per the germline V gene, CDR1 is MNHEY and CDR2 is SVGAGI. The CDR3 contains 15 residues. V was clipped by 5 bases and J by 3 bases; unmatched bases: 8. DNA for the CDR3: TGTGCCAGCAGTCACCGGGACAGCGGAACAGATACGCAGTATTTT. It specifies CASSHRDSGTDTQYF.

The DNA of the CDR3 is TGCGCCAGCAGCTTGATAGGACTAGCGGGAGATACGCAGTATTTT. This sequence encodes CASSLIGLAGDTQYF. The chain employs TRBV5-1 and TRBJ2-3; 11 bases are shared with TRBD2. V lost 1 base, J lost 5 bases, and 3 bases stayed unmatched. CDR1 and CDR2 from the germline V gene are SGHRS and YFSETQ. This CDR3 spans 15 amino acids.

V is TRBV20-1 and J is TRBJ2-5, with TRBD2 matching 10 bases. This CDR3 spans 14 amino acids. V was pared by 3 bases and J by 5 bases, with 6 bases of the junction left unmatched. The germline V gene has CDR1 DFQATT and CDR2 SNEGSKA (reference sequence). The CDR3 is CSASPSGSGETQYF. As DNA, the CDR3 is TGCAGTGCTAGTCCTAGCGGGAGTGGGGAGACCCAGTACTTC.

The chain couples TRBV29-1 to TRBJ2-1; 7 bases line up with TRBD1. J gave up 9 bases and V 4 bases, and 9 bases lay outside the gene matches. CDR3 length: 13 amino acids. CDR1 SQVTM and CDR2 ANQGSEA come from the germline V gene. The CDR3 DNA reads as TGCAGCGTTGTTAACAGGGGTGGAGGTGAGCAGTTCTTC. Its protein product is CSVVNRGGGEQFF.

The chain carries TRBV2 and TRBJ2-5, with 12 nucleotides matching TRBD2. V shed 8 bases, J shed 5 bases, and the junction held 6 bases outside the gene matches. Germline loops: CDR1 SNHLY, CDR2 FYNNEI. The CDR3 runs 14 residues. This CDR3 is CASGRGTSGETQYF. The CDR3 DNA sequence: TGTGCCAGCGGCCGCGGGACTAGCGGGGAGACCCAGTACTTC.

The chain uses TRBV7-6 and TRBJ1-6, with a weak D call TRBD1 (5 bases). Trimming cost V 1 base and J 7 bases, with 5 bases left between them. Germline CDR1 reads SGHVS; CDR2 reads FNYEAQ. The CDR3 is made up of 13 amino acids. The CDR3 here is CASSLGGNSPLHF. CDR3 nucleotides: TGTGCCAGCAGCTTAGGGGGGAATTCACCCCTCCACTTT.